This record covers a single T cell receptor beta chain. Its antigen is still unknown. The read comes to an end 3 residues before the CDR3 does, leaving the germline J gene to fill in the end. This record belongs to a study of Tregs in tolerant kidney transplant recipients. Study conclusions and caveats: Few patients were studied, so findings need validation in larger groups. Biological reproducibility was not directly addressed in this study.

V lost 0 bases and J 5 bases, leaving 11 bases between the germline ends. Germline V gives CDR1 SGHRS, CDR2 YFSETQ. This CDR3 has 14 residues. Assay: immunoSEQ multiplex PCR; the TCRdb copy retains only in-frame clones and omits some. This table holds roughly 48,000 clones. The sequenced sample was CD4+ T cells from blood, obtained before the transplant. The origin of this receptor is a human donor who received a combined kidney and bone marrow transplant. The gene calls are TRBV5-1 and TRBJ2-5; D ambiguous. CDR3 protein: CASSLALEGETQYF. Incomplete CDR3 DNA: TGCGCCAGCAGCTTGGCCCTTGAAGGGGAGACC. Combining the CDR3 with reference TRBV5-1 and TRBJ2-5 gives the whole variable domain KAGVTQTPRYLIKTRGQQVTLSCSPISGHRSVSWYQQTPGQGLQFLFEYFSETQRNKGNFPGRFSGRQFSNSRSEMNVSTLELGDSALYLCASSLALEGETQYFGPGTRLLVL.